These 10 T cell receptor beta chains originate from one sample sequenced in a study of blood T cell repertoires in COVID-19. Assay: immunoSEQ multiplex PCR; the TCRdb copy retains only in-frame clones and omits some. The repertoire consists of just over 200,000 clones, with just over 85% occurring once and the leading ten covering approximately 5.9%. The sequencing input was peripheral blood. The origin of the receptors is a man older than 75 with acute or convalescent COVID-19.

V gene TRBV7-8 combines with J gene TRBJ2-4; TRBD2 is a possible D gene (6 bases). The V end was cut by 4 bases, the J end by 0 bases, with 10 bases between. This CDR3 contains 15 residues. The germline CDR1 and CDR2 sequences are SGHVS and FQNEAQ. DNA of the CDR3: TGTGCCAGCAGCTGGGCGGGGATAGCCAAAAACATTCAGTACTTC. Protein product: CASSWAGIAKNIQYF. Variable domain in full (rest from reference TRBV7-8 and TRBJ2-4): GAGVSQSPRYKVAKRGQDVALRCDPISGHVSLFWYQQALGQGPEFLTYFQNEAQLDKSGLPSDRFFAERPEGSVSTLKIQRTQQEDSAVYLCASSWAGIAKNIQYFGAGTRLSVL.

This chain uses TRBV5-6 with TRBJ1-2; maybe TRBD1 (5 bases). Trimming removed 4 bases from V and 0 bases from J, with 10 bases in between. CDR3 size: 14 residues. The V gene's germline CDR1 is SGHDT and CDR2 YYEEEE. The CDR3: CASSRDRANYGYTF. The CDR3 region has the DNA TGTGCCAGCAGCAGAGACAGAGCTAACTATGGCTACACCTTC.

In this sample, this clone turned up once. The chain carries TRBV11-2 and TRBJ2-1; 10 bases agree with TRBD2. Germline assignment: CDR1 SGHAT and CDR2 FQNNGV. CDR3 length: 18 amino acids. Trimming removed 5 bases from V and 0 bases from J; junction bases left unmatched: 10. DNA of the CDR3: TGTGCCAGCAGCACCAGCGGGAGGGTCCTGGGCTCCTACAATGAGCAGTTCTTC. Its protein product is CASSTSGRVLGSYNEQFF.

The chain recombines TRBV5-1 with TRBJ2-5; D is unresolved. Per germline, CDR1 SGHRS and CDR2 YFSETQ. This CDR3 is built from 13 residues. V was trimmed by 1 base and J by 5 bases, leaving 9 bases between them. CDR3 loop: CASSLKVRETQYF. The DNA for the CDR3 is TGCGCCAGCAGCTTGAAGGTGCGGGAGACCCAGTACTTC.

This clone was seen just once. The chain joins TRBV21-1 to TRBJ2-2; the DNA was not compared with TRBD2, the D call given in the table. TRBV21-1 is described as a pseudogene. The CDR3 runs 18 residues. CDR3 sequence (DNA): TGTGCCAGCAGCAAAGGACTAGCGGGAGGGTGGAACACCGGGGAGCTGTTTTTT. Encoded protein: CASSKGLAGGWNTGELFF.

This clone was picked up one time. The V and J genes are TRBV3-1 (or the pseudogene TRBV3-2) and TRBJ1-1; D call uncertain. CDR1 is LGHDT, CDR2 YNNKEL, per germline (reference sequence). This CDR3 is 15 amino acids long. With 0 bases removed from V and 2 bases from J, the gap between germline ends came to 10 bases. The CDR3 sequence is CASSQEPSSNTEAFF. CDR3 nucleotides: TGTGCCAGCAGCCAAGAGCCCAGTTCAAACACTGAAGCTTTCTTT.

This chain links TRBV7-9 with TRBJ2-7; possible D gene TRBD2, 7 bases. This CDR3 comprises 19 residues. From germline, CDR1 is SEHNR and CDR2 FQNEAQ (reference sequence). Trimming took 4 bases from V and 2 from J, leaving 27 bases between them. CDR3 coding DNA: TGTGCCAGCAGCTCGCCCGGGGAGGGGGTTCAGGCCTTAACCTACGAGCAGTACTTC. Its protein product is CASSSPGEGVQALTYEQYF.

The genes are TRBV6-1 and TRBJ1-5; no clear D gene. The CDR3 totals 13 residues. Germline CDR1 and CDR2: MNHNS and SASEGT. The V end lost 0 bases, the J end lost 7 bases, and 7 bases lay between the germline ends. CDR3 in amino acids: CASSEAGWQPQHF. CDR3 nucleotides: TGTGCCAGCAGTGAAGCCGGGTGGCAGCCCCAGCATTTT.

The chain combines TRBV3-1 (or the pseudogene TRBV3-2) with TRBJ1-2; 8 positions agree with TRBD1. V lost 1 base and J lost 7; bases outside the gene matches: 8. From germline, CDR1 is LGHDT and CDR2 YNNKEL (reference sequence). The CDR3 contains 15 residues. The DNA for the CDR3 is TGTGCCAGCAGCCAAGGTATTCAGGGGGCGATTGGCTACACCTTC. Encoded protein: CASSQGIQGAIGYTF.

The chain employs TRBV24-1 and TRBJ1-5; D gene unclear. There are 13 residues in the CDR3. The V end was cut by 10 bases, the J end by 3 bases, with 12 bases between. Germline V lookup: CDR1 KGHDR, CDR2 SFDVKD. Written as DNA, the CDR3 is TGTGCCACACAACAGAGGGACAATCAGCCCCAGCATTTT. This encodes CATQQRDNQPQHF.